This T cell receptor beta chain is from a study of cytomegalovirus exposure and HLA in healthy donors (dated by TCRdb to 2016 to 2017). In the study overall: An earlier analysis of roughly 630 of the donors reported roughly 300 Gb of sequence data and some 120 million unique TCR beta sequences from about 179 million T cells. All discovery cohort repertoires had been generated using a single sequencing platform. A later genetic analysis took genome-wide SNP genotypes for 398 of the 666 donors and used that subset as a discovery cohort. The number of typed donors differed by locus: about 629-630 for A, B, C, DRB1 and DQB1; about 520 for DQA1; approximately 600 for DPA1; and about 450 for DPB1. Roughly five DR-DQ haplotypes were treated as single units for association and clustering because of strong linkage in the cohort. The study combined high-throughput TCR immunosequencing, statistical association of individual TCRs with disease status, and machine learning to predict cytomegalovirus infection status. A separate validation cohort of approximately 120 different subjects was used in addition to the approximately 700-subject first cohort. The study aimed to test whether signatures of past pathogen exposure could be identified by cataloging public T cell receptors. The study profiled the T cell repertoires of 500 to 800 subjects by immunosequencing and related them to cytomegalovirus serostatus. An earlier analysis of fewer than 700 of the donors applied high-throughput TCR beta sequencing to assess whether each TCR beta V gene segment acted as functional or pseudogenic. In a later analysis, previously published TCR beta repertoires from 550 to 750 donors were re-analyzed and high-resolution HLA genotyping was added so that TCR occurrence patterns could be studied. Donor age, sex, ethnicity and CMV serostatus were collected together with the repertoire data. Both class I and class II loci were covered by HLA typing, at four-digit resolution. On average, over 200,000 unique TCR beta nucleotide sequences were sequenced per donor among a few hundred genotyped donors of the cohort, with roughly 18% of those sequences being non-productive. In the later analysis, no new phenotypic data were used to find candidate immune exposures; instead, reliance was placed on TCR beta sequences and their occurrence across donors. Approximately 310 gigabases of sequencing data and tens of millions of unique TCR sequences were included in an early release covering roughly 600 HLA-typed donors. Among the roughly 400 genotyped donors, around 79% belonged to the genetic ancestry cluster associated with self-reported Caucasian donors. The full study reports these points: A cluster of highly shared sequence variants was judged likely to be a technical artifact of the sequencing pipeline. A few of the identified cytomegalovirus-associated TCR beta chains were confirmed in vitro to be specific for cytomegalovirus antigens. A further reported finding was that TCR beta sequences accurately predicted the HLA-A and HLA-B alleles for most subjects in the first cohort. In the study, around 150 TCR beta chains were listed as associated with cytomegalovirus. HLA typing was unavailable for some donors at each locus, so association tests used only the typed subset. Across donors, most TCR sequences were observed very rarely, whereas some public TCRs were present in many individuals. A later analysis associated 16,951 TCR beta sequences with specific HLA alleles at a false discovery rate of 0.05. In a later analysis, the rate of TCR association differed among HLA loci, with DRB1 alleles having the most associated TCRs and HLA-C alleles having the fewest. Broadly in line with IMGT annotations, most TCR beta V segments showed up in productive rearrangements about 87% or about 30% of the time in an earlier analysis of some 590 of the donors. Because counts were too low, fewer than 20 rarely observed V segments, including chromosome 9 orphons, were excluded from the earlier analysis of 587 of the donors. Roughly uniform sequencing depth across donors was assumed in presence/absence analyses, although this assumption may not hold. Linkage disequilibrium might explain the correlated functional status among segregating V segments, but an unknown experimental factor could not be ruled out. Assigning TCR associations to individual alleles was difficult when HLA alleles, especially DR and DQ, strongly co-occurred. Cytomegalovirus status was reported to be diagnosed by the classifier with high specificity and sensitivity in both the original and validation cohorts. It was suggested by the authors that the approach could potentially be generalized to other disease states and immunological phenotypes. In a later analysis, most CMV-associated TCR beta chains were found to appear HLA-restricted, with HLA associations seemingly driven largely by CMV exposure. Some IMGT-functional V segments, including TRBV6-2 and TRBV6-3, could not be told apart with the 87-base-pair reads, so those segments were excluded. In a later analysis, HLA-associated TCR beta chains were found to be more clonally expanded and to have lower generation probabilities than equally common non-associated chains. CMV serostatus was the only immune exposure information available for the cohort. A later genetic analysis reported fewer N-insertions in productive TCRs among donors in an Asian-associated ancestry cluster than the roughly 720-donor mean. In a later genetic analysis, a missense DCLRE1C variant was associated with V-gene and J-gene trimming of TCR beta chains, and the association was replicated in an independent cohort. Several of the top co-occurrence clusters appeared to be linked to parvovirus B19, influenza, CMV and Epstein-Barr virus, according to a later analysis. The cohort was sequenced for TCR beta chains only, and without alpha or paired-chain data the features that could be detected were limited.

In total, approximately 610 healthy bone marrow donors made up the cohort. All cohort members were sampled while nominally healthy, although unrecorded immune exposures were likely present. The donor was CMV seropositive and belonged to the group of 250 to 350 seropositive cohort members. Every donor gave a peripheral blood sample, and the peripheral blood mononuclear cells from that sample were used for TCR beta sequencing. Genomic DNA extraction from the blood cell samples was performed with the Qiagen DNeasy Blood Extraction Kit. The germline V gene sets CDR1 to SGHRS and CDR2 to YFSETQ. The junction shows trimming of 4 bases on V and 8 bases on J, and the gene matches do not reach 5 bases of it. From the cysteine up to the phenylalanine, the CDR3 has a length of 13 residues. Just CDR3 DNA is preserved here, 39 bases in frame from base 1. A remark on this clone: Its antigen target is currently unknown. No quality values exist for individual bases; no much larger clone is one base distant.

The library was obtained by the immunoSEQ multiplex PCR assay. A mixture of 60 forward primers for TCR Vbeta segments and 13 reverse primers for TCR Jbeta segments was used in the multiplex PCR. The CDR3 region of rearranged TCR beta genes was amplified from genomic DNA with a multiplex PCR assay. The amplified TCR beta libraries were sequenced on the Illumina HiSeq System as 87-base-pair reads. The authors' analysis ran thus. A later analysis tallied around 82 million unique TCR beta chains across the 666 repertoires, and approximately 12 million of those chains were shared by two or more donors. Raw reads were error-corrected and collapsed into unique sequences with a nearest-neighbor algorithm that merged closely related sequences to remove PCR and sequencing errors. To assign V, D and J gene segments, CDR3 sequences were aligned to IMGT reference sequences. For a sequence to be retained, a match of at least six nucleotides was required to both a V gene segment and a J gene segment. A rearrangement was called productive if the CDR3 had no stop codons and remained in frame with V and J, and every other rearrangement was called non-productive. CDR3 was defined according to IMGT convention as the region running from the second conserved V-encoded cysteine to the conserved J-encoded phenylalanine. The earlier analysis of about 610 of the donors excluded any sequence lacking an unambiguous match to a single V gene segment. In an earlier analysis of roughly 600 of the donors, a V segment was called functional when productive rearrangements were above 56.7%, and segregating when the standard deviation between donors exceeded 5%. A statistical classification framework was developed to diagnose cytomegalovirus status using the catalog of TCR beta chain sequences. A later analysis assigned V and J genes by comparing TCR nucleotide sequences with IMGT/GENE-DB human TR gene sequences. Using the TCRdist pipeline, a later analysis assigned CDR3 sequences along with most-parsimonious VDJ recombination scenarios. In a later analysis, each TCR beta chain was defined by its CDR3 amino acid sequence together with its V-gene family, and reads lacking a unique V-gene family were excluded. A later analysis removed roughly 590 highly shared, low-generation-probability nucleotide sequences to deal with suspected cross-contamination and a sequencing artifact. A later analysis calculated a clonal expansion index for each public chain from normalized within-repertoire ranks of inferred template counts. In a later analysis, generation probabilities were computed with a VDJ recombination model fitted to out-of-frame rearrangements, and the resulting probabilities were checked against IGoR. In a later analysis, hypergeometric tests were used to score TCR-TCR, TCR-HLA and TCR-CMV co-occurrence, with a repertoire-size bias correction applied to TCR pairs. False discovery rates were estimated in a later analysis by permuting HLA or CMV assignments 20 times. A later analysis grouped co-occurring TCRs with DBSCAN, adding TCRdist sequence similarity when clustering within HLA-allele-positive subsets. Co-occurrence clustering excluded repertoires with fewer than 30,000 or more than 120,000 public chains, plus five with anomalous nucleotide sharing. Here the immuneACCESS table is served through TCRdb, limited to in-frame sequences with V and J called. Missing clones are a known gap in these copies; in checked studies unresolved V genes cover under half, and the rest lacks a known reason. V, J and clone size derive from that table, while D and trimming were established from the DNA sequence. For this sample there are about 160,000 clones; over 80% appear just once. The ten biggest clones cover roughly 6.3% of the sample.

In this chain, TRBV5-1 is recombined with TRBJ1-3; a stretch of 8 junction bases matches TRBD1. The sample taken for sequencing was PBMCs. The TCR was taken from a male donor in good health and CMV-seropositive. The CDR3 region has the sequence CASSGGQGHTIYF. The DNA sequence is as follows: TGCGCCAGCAGCGGAGGACAGGGACACACCATATATTTT.